This TCR beta chain was identified during a study of blood T cell repertoires in COVID-19. Study-level background: COVID-19 samples collected from the United States, Italy and Spain covered acute and convalescent phases. From T cells, B-cell-depleted T cells, or PBMCs came the material, which was cDNA or gDNA.

The CDR3 has 12 amino acids. Trimming shortened V by 4 bases and J by 8 bases, and 14 bases separated the two germline ends. Germline values: CDR1 GTSNPN, CDR2 SVGIG (reference sequence). This clone came up a few times. Authors' processing steps: Estimation of nucleated cell counts relied on the amplification of reference gene primers. Produced via immunoSEQ multiplex PCR; TCRdb's table is partial and in-frame only. V and J calls and clone size come straight from that table; D and trimming were deduced from the DNA. The repertoire holds some 150,000 clones, with around 80% as singletons. Input material: peripheral blood. The receptor was isolated from a man aged 55 to 69 with acute or convalescent COVID-19. The chain has TRBV30 and TRBJ1-2, with unresolved D. In DNA form, the CDR3 reads TGTGCCTGGACCGAGTCGGGGTTCGGCTACACCTTC. Residues: CAWTESGFGYTF. The whole variable domain, filled in from reference TRBV30 and TRBJ1-2, reads SQTIHQWPATLVQPVGSPLSLECTVEGTSNPNLYWYRQAAGRGLQLLFYSVGIGQISSEVPQNLSASRPQDRQFILSSKKLLLSDSGFYLCAWTESGFGYTFGSGTRLTVV.